This T cell receptor beta chain was recovered during a study of metastatic and nonmetastatic thyroid tumors. The wider study: Repertoire comparison spanned blood and tumor or nodule tissue of malignant and benign thyroid patients.

Nobody among the patients had been given any treatment before thyroid surgery. V lost 0 bases and J 7 bases, leaving 10 bases between the germline ends. The length of the CDR3 is 14 residues. CDR1 and CDR2 from the germline V gene are DFQATT and SNEGSKA (reference sequence). This clone was observed many times. Authors' analysis steps: Clinicopathological groups supplied CDR3 differences that were used to build a distant-metastasis classifier for papillary thyroid cancer. TCRdb used MiXCR to call clones anew from the PCR reads. TCRdb, not the authors, supplied the V and J calls. The sample consists of 89,000 or so clones, around 9.1% of them appearing once.

The sequence derives from a female donor with papillary thyroid cancer or a benign thyroid nodule (not recorded which). Some clones in this sample may be carry-over from other donors' samples. V usage is TRBV20-1 and J usage is TRBJ1-6; D is perhaps TRBD1 (5 bases). The specimen sequenced was blood. The DNA for the CDR3 is TGCAGTGCTAGAGATCAGGGTTACAATTCACCCCTCCACTTT. It codes for CSARDQGYNSPLHF.